This TCR beta chain was identified in a study of response to subunit inactivated influenza vaccine. Concerning this clonotype itself: Antigen: not known.

CDR3 length: 14 amino acids. The V end was cut by 3 bases, the J end by 7 bases, with 13 bases between. Study observations and caveats: The authors suggested that few new T cells are recruited per seasonal influenza vaccination.

A single record per CDR3 protein comes from TCRdb applying MiXCR to the RT-PCR reads. The table has a few hundred thousand distinct CDR3 sequences, over 20% seen once. This TCR derives from a man between 50 and 69 years old who received an inactivated influenza vaccine. Material: PBMCs from blood, obtained about 20 months after vaccination. The chain has TRBV12-3 or TRBV12-4 and TRBJ1-5; no clear D. The CDR3 spells CASSFGVRRQPQHF. In nucleotides, the CDR3 is TGTGCCAGCAGTTTCGGGGTACGTCGGCAGCCCCAGCATTTT.